The 10 T cell receptor beta chains below all came from one sample that was sequenced in a study of PD-L1 blockade in urothelial cancer. Noted time point: pretreatment peripheral blood. TCRdb's copy holds only in-frame clones and misses some; the assay was immunoSEQ multiplex PCR. The sample holds 30,000 to 40,000 clones, around 85% seen once. Specimen: PBMCs, collected around atezolizumab (anti-PD-L1) treatment. The receptors originated from a man of 80 years or more with urothelial cancer.

The rearrangement links TRBV14 to TRBJ2-1; D remains ambiguous. The CDR3 covers 15 residues. V was shortened by 0 bases and J by 8 bases, with 14 bases between the two germline ends. CDR1 and CDR2 from the germline V gene are SGHDN and FVKESK. Here the CDR3 reads CASSQDKRPLDEQFF. In nucleotides, the CDR3 is TGTGCCAGCAGCCAAGATAAGCGCCCCTTGGATGAGCAGTTCTTC.

This sequence joins TRBV18 and TRBJ1-5; 9 bases fit TRBD1. This CDR3 spans 15 amino acids. Germline loops: CDR1 KGHSH, CDR2 LQKENI. Trimming removed 3 bases from V and 5 bases from J; junction bases left unmatched: 5. The CDR3 spells CASSPGTGTDQPQHF. The CDR3 nucleotides read TGTGCCAGCTCACCCGGGACAGGGACAGATCAGCCCCAGCATTTT.

The V and J genes are TRBV19 and TRBJ2-1; D gene ambiguous. Germline lookup yields CDR1 LNHDA and CDR2 SQIVND (reference sequence). V lost 10 bases, J lost 0 bases, and 13 bases lay in between. The CDR3 spans 14 residues. The CDR3 bases are TGTGCCACCCAAGACAAGAGCTCCTACAATGAGCAGTTCTTC. This sequence encodes CATQDKSSYNEQFF.

The chain is built from TRBV5-4 and TRBJ1-2; D perhaps matches TRBD1 (5 bases). Between the trimmed V and J ends, which lost 1 base and 2 bases, there was a span of 6 bases. The CDR3 covers 13 residues. The germline V gene encodes CDR1 SGHNT and CDR2 YYREEE (reference sequence). The CDR3 nucleotides are TGTGCCAGCAGCTTGCCAGGGAACTATGGCTACACCTTC. Translating it yields CASSLPGNYGYTF.

This clone appeared a single time. The chain recombines TRBV7-2 with TRBJ2-3; 9 nucleotides agree with TRBD2. The CDR3 is 15 residues long. The V gene's germline CDR1 is SGHTA and CDR2 FQGNSA. The V gene end was trimmed by 3 bases and the J gene end by 10 bases; junction bases not matched to a gene: 11. The CDR3 here is CASSFGAGGEGAQYF. In DNA form, the CDR3 reads TGTGCCAGCAGCTTTGGTGCGGGAGGGGAGGGGGCGCAGTATTTT.

This clone was seen a single time. The V and J genes are TRBV7-8 and TRBJ2-3; the D gene is possibly TRBD2 (5 bases). The germline V and J ends were trimmed by 6 bases and 3 bases, with 16 bases remaining between them. CDR1 and CDR2 (germline): SGHVS, FQNEAQ. This CDR3 is 15 amino acids long. CDR3 loop: CASRLGLLETDTQYF. The CDR3 bases are TGTGCCAGCAGACTCGGACTTCTAGAGACAGATACGCAGTATTTT.

This rearrangement joins TRBV4-3 to TRBJ2-6; D not resolved. This CDR3 region has 17 residues. Looked up from germline, CDR1 is LGHNA and CDR2 is YSLEER. Trimming removed 0 bases from V and 0 bases from J, with 9 bases in between. Here the CDR3 reads CASSQEGSSSGANVLTF. CDR3 nucleotide sequence: TGCGCCAGCAGCCAAGAGGGCAGCTCCTCTGGGGCCAACGTCCTGACTTTC.

The chain is built from TRBV2 and TRBJ2-1; D is unresolved. Germline V gene lookup returns CDR1 SNHLY and CDR2 FYNNEI. This CDR3 is 15 amino acids long. V lost 1 base and J 0 bases, leaving 7 bases between the germline ends. The DNA for the CDR3 is TGTGCCAGCAGTGAAGAAGCGTACTCCTACAATGAGCAGTTCTTC. Its protein product is CASSEEAYSYNEQFF.

The gene calls are TRBV30 and TRBJ2-2; D might be TRBD1 (5 bases). V was cut by 5 bases and J by 1 base, with 11 bases left in between. CDR1 and CDR2 from the germline V gene are GTSNPN and SVGIG (reference sequence). The CDR3 consists of 14 residues. The CDR3, as DNA: TGTGCCTGGGAGATAGGACAGAACACCGGGGAGCTGTTTTTT. As protein: CAWEIGQNTGELFF. The full variable domain, in which reference TRBV30 and TRBJ2-2 provide the parts outside the CDR3, is SQTIHQWPATLVQPVGSPLSLECTVEGTSNPNLYWYRQAAGRGLQLLFYSVGIGQISSEVPQNLSASRPQDRQFILSSKKLLLSDSGFYLCAWEIGQNTGELFFGEGSRLTVL.

Only one count was recorded for this clone. This chain uses TRBV6-6 with TRBJ2-7; 9 bases map to TRBD2. The germline V gene has CDR1 MNHNY and CDR2 SVGAGI (reference sequence). The CDR3 has 16 residues. Germline trimming cut 5 bases from V and 4 bases from J; bases unmatched to any gene: 12. The CDR3 DNA reads TGTGCCAGCAGTCCTCCTCTAGCGGGGCGAACATACGAGCAGTACTTC. Protein product: CASSPPLAGRTYEQYF.